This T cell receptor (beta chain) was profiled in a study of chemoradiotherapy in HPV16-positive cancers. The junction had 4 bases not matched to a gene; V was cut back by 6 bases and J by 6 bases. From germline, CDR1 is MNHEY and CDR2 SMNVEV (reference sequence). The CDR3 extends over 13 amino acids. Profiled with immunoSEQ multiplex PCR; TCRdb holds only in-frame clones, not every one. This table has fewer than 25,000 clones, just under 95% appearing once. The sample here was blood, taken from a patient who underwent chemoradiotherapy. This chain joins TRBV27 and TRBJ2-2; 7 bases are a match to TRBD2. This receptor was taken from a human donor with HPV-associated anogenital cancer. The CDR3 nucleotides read TGTGCCAGCAGCCAGACTAGCCCCGGGGAGCTGTTTTTT. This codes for CASSQTSPGELFF.